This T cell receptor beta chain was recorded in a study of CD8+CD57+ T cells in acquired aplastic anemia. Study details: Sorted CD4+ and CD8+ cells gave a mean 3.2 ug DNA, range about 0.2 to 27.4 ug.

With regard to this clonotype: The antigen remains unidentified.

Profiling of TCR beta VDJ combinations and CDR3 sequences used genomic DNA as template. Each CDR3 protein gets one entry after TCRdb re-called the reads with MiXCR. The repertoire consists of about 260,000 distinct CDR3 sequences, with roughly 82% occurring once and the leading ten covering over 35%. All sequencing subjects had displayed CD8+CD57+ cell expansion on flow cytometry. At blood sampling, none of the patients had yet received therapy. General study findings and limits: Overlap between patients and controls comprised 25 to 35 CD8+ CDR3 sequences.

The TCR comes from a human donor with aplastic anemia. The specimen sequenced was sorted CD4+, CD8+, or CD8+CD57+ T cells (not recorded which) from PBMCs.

CDR3 sequence reads: CASSKICEQYGYTF. The CDR3 DNA reads TGTGCCAGCAGTAAAATCTGCGAGCAATATGGCTACACCTTC. The chain carries TRBV2 and TRBJ2-5, with unresolved D. The J call could be wrong; TRBJ1-2 is a better fit for the DNA end. CDR1 is SNHLY, CDR2 FYNNEI, per germline. This CDR3 comprises 14 residues.